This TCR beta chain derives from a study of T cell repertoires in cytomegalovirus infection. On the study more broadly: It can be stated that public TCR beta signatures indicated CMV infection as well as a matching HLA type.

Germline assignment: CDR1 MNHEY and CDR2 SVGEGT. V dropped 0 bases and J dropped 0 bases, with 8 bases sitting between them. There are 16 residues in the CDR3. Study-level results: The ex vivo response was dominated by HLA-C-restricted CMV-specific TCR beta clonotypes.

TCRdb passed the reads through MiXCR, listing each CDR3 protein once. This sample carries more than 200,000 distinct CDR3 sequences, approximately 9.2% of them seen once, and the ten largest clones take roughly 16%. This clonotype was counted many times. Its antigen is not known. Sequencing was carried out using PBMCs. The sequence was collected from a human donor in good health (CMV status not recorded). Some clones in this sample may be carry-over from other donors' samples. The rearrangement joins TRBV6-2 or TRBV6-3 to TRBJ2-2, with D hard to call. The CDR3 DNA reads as TGTGCCAGCAGTTACTCGTGGGAAGCGAACACCGGGGAGCTGTTTTTT. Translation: CASSYSWEANTGELFF.